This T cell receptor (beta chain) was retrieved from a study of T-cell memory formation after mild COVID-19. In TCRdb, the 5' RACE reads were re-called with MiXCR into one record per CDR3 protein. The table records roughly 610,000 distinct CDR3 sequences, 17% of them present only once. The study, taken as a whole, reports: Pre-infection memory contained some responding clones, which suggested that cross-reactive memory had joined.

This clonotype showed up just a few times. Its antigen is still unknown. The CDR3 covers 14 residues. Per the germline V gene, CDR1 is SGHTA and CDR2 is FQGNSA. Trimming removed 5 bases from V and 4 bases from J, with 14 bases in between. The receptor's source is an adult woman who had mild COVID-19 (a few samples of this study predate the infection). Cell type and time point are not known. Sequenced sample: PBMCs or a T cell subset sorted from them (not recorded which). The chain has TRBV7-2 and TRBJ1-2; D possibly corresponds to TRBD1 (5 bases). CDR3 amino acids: CASSRRRDGYGYTF. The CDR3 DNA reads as TGTGCCAGCAGCCGACGACGGGACGGCTATGGCTACACCTTC.